This T cell receptor (beta chain) was sequenced during a study of OX40 agonist ivuxolimab in advanced cancers. Regarding the study as a whole: Dosing at 0.1 to 3.0 mg/kg was accompanied by clonal expansion of CD4+ and CD8+ blood T cells by week 6. What antigens the expanded peripheral T cells recognized was never established. Some patients without response likewise showed low normalized clonal expansion. On average, a greater number of expanded clones characterised CD8+ T cells relative to CD4+.

On this clone itself: Its antigen is unidentified.

Libraries were prepared by immunoSEQ multiplex PCR; TCRdb keeps only in-frame clonotypes and omits some of them. The sample lists about 62,000 clones; about four fifths were seen once. The germline V gene encodes CDR1 SGHNT and CDR2 YYREEE (reference sequence). The CDR3 contains 15 residues. The receptor was derived from an adult with an advanced solid tumor such as melanoma, head and neck, liver or kidney cancer. V gene TRBV5-4 combines with J gene TRBJ2-5; possibly TRBD1 for D (5 bases). The better agreement between TRBJ2-7 and the DNA end casts doubt on the J call. Sequences were derived from CD4+ or CD8+ T cells sorted from blood, sampled in a trial of the OX40 agonist ivuxolimab. The CDR3 nucleotides are TGTGCCAGCAGCTTGGGGGCAGTGACAGCCTACGAGCAGTACTTC. Its translation: CASSLGAVTAYEQYF.